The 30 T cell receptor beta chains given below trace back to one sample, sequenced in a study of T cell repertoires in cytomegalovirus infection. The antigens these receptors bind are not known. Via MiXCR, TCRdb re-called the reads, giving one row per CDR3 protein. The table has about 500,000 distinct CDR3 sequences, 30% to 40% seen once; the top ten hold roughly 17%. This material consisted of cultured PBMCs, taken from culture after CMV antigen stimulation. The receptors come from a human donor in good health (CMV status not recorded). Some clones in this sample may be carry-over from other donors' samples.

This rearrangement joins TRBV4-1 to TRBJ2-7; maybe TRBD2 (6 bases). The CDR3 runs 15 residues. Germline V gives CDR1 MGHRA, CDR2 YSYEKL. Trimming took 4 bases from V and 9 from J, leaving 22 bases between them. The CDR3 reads CASSPFVRDLEGQYV. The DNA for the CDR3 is TGCGCCAGCAGCCCATTTGTGAGGGATCTGGAGGGGCAGTACGTC.

The CDR3 loop is CASSLVAGGTYEQYF. CDR3 coding DNA: TGTGCCAGCAGCTTAGTCGCGGGAGGGACCTACGAGCAGTACTTC. This chain uses TRBV7-2 with TRBJ2-7; 9 bases agree with TRBD2. With V trimmed by 1 base and J by 2 bases, 3 bases remained unmatched. This CDR3 spans 15 amino acids. The V gene's germline CDR1 is SGHTA and CDR2 FQGNSA. The full variable domain, completed using reference TRBV7-2 and TRBJ2-7, is GAGVSQSPSNKVTEKGKDVELRCDPISGHTALYWYRQSLGQGLEFLIYFQGNSAPDKSGLPSDRFSAERTGGSVSTLTIQRTQQEDSAVYLCASSLVAGGTYEQYFGPGTRLTVT.

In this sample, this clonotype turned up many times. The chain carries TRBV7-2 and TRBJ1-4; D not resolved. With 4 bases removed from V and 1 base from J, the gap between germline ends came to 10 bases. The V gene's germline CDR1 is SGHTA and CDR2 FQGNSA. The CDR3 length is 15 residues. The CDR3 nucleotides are TGTGCCAGCAGCTCGGGCGGACTAACTAATGAAAAACTGTTTTTT. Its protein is CASSSGGLTNEKLFF.

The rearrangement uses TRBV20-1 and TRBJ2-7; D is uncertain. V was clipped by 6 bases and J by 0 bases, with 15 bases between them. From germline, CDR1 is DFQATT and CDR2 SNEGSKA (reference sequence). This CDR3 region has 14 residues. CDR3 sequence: CSAPLEGSSYEQYF. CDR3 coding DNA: TGCAGTGCCCCTCTTGAAGGAAGCTCCTACGAGCAGTACTTC.

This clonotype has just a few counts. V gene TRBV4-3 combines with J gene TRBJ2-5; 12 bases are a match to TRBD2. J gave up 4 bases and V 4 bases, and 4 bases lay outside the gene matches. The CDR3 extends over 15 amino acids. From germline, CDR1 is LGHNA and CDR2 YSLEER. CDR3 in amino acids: CASSPTGLAGETQYF. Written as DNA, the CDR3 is TGCGCCAGCAGCCCGACGGGACTAGCGGGAGAGACCCAGTACTTC.

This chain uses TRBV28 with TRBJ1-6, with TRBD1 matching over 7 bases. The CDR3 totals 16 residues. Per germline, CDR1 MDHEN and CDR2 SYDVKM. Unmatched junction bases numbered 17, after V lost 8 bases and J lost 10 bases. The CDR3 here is CASHGGGGIIPSPLHF. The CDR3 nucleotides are TGTGCCAGCCACGGGGGAGGGGGCATTATCCCCTCACCCCTCCACTTT.

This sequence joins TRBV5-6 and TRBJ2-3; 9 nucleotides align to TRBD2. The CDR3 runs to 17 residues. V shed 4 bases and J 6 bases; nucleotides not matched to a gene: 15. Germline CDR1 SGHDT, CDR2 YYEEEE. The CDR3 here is CASSPDGLAGSLDTQYF. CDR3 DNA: TGTGCCAGCAGCCCGGATGGGCTAGCGGGATCTTTGGATACGCAGTATTTT.

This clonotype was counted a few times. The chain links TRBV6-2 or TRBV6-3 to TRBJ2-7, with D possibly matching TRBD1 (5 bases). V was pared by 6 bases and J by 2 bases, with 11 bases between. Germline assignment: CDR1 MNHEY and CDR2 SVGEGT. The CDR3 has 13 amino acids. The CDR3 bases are TGTGCCAGCAGGCGTGACAGTCCCTACGAGCAGTACGTC. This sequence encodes CASRRDSPYEQYV.

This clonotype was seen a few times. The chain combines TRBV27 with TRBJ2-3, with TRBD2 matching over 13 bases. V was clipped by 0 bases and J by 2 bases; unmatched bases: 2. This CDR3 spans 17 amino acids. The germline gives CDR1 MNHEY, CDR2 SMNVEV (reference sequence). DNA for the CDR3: TGTGCCAGCAGTTTATCCGGGACTAGCGGGGTCACAGATACGCAGTATTTT. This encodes CASSLSGTSGVTDTQYF.

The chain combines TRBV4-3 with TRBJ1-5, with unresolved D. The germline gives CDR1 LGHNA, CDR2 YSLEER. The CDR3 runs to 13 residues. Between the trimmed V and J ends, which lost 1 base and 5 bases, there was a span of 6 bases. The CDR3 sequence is CASSQGRDQPQHF. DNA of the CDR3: TGCGCCAGCAGCCAAGGAAGAGATCAGCCCCAGCATTTT.

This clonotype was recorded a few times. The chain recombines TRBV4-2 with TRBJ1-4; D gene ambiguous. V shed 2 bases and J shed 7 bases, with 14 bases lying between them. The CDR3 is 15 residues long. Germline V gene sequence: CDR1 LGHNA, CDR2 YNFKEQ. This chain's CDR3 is CASSQPLNTGEKLFF. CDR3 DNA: TGTGCCAGCAGCCAACCGCTTAACACGGGTGAAAAACTGTTTTTT.

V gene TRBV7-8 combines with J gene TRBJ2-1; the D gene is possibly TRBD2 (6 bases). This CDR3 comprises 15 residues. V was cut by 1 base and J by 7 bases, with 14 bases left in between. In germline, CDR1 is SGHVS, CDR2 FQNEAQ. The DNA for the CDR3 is TGTGCCAGCAGCTTAGTAGTCTGGAGGGAAAATGAGCAGTTCTTC. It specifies CASSLVVWRENEQFF.

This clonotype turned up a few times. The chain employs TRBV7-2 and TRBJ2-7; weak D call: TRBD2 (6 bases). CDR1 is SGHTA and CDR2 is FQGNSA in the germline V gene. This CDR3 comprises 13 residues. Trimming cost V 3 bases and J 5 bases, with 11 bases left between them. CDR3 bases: TGTGCCAGCAGCTTGACTAGATCGGACGAGCAGTACGTC. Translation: CASSLTRSDEQYV.

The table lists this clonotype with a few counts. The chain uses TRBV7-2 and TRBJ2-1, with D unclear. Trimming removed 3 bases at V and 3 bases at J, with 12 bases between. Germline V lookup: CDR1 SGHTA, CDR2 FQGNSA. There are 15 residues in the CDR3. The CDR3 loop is CASSFLRRYYNEQFF. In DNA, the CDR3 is TGTGCCAGCAGCTTTCTCAGACGTTACTACAATGAGCAGTTCTTC. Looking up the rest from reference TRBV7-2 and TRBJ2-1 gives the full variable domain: GAGVSQSPSNKVTEKGKDVELRCDPISGHTALYWYRQSLGQGLEFLIYFQGNSAPDKSGLPSDRFSAERTGGSVSTLTIQRTQQEDSAVYLCASSFLRRYYNEQFFGPGTRLTVL.

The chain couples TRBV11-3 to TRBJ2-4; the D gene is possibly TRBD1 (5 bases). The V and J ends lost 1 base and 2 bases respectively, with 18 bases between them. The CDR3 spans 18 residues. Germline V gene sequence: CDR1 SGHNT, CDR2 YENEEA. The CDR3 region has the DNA TGTGCCAGCAGCTTAGTAGGGGCGATCGTTGGAACCAAAAACATTCAGTACTTC. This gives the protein CASSLVGAIVGTKNIQYF.

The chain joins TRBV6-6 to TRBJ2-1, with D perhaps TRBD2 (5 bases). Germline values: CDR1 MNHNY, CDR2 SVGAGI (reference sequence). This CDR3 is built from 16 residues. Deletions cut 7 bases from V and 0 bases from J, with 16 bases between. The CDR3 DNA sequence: TGTGCCAGCAACCTCATGCGCGGGTACTCCTACAATGAGCAGTTCTTC. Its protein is CASNLMRGYSYNEQFF.

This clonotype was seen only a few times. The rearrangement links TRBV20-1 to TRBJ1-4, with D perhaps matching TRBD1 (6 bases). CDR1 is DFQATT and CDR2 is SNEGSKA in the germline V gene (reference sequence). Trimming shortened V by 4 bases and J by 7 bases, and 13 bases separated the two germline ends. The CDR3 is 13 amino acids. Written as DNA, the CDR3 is TGCAGTGCTATGCAAACAGGGACTGAAAAACTGTTTTTT. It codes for CSAMQTGTEKLFF.

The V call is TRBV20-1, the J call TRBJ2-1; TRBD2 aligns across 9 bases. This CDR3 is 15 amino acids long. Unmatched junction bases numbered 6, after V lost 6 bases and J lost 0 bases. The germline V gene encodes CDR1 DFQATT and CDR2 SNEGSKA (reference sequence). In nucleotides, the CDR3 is TGCAGTGCACGCCTTAGCGGGAGCTCCTACAATGAGCAGTTCTTC. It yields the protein CSARLSGSSYNEQFF.

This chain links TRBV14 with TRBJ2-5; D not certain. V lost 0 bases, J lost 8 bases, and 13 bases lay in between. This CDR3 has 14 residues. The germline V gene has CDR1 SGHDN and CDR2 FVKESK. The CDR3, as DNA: TGTGCCAGCAGCCAAGAACCACGAAGCCCTACCCAGTACTTC. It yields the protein CASSQEPRSPTQYF.

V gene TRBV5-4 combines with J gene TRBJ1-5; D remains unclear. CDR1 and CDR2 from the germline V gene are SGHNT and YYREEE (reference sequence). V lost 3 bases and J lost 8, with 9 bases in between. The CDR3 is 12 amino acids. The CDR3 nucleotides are TGTGCCAGCAGCTCTCCGACCGAGCCCCAGCATTTT. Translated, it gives CASSSPTEPQHF.

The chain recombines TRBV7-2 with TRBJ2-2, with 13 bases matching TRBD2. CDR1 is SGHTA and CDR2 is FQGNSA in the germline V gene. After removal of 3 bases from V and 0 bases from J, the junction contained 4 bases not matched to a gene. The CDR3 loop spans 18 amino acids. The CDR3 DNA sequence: TGTGCCAGCAGCTTGGGGGGACTAGCGGGACCGAACACCGGGGAGCTGTTTTTT. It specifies CASSLGGLAGPNTGELFF.

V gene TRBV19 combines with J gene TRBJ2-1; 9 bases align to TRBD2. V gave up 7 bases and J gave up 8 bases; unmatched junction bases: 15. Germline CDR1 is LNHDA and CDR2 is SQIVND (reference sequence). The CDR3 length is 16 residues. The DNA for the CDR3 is TGTGCCAGTACCAGGCGTGGACTTAGCGGGAGAGATGAGCAGTTCTTC. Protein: CASTRRGLSGRDEQFF.

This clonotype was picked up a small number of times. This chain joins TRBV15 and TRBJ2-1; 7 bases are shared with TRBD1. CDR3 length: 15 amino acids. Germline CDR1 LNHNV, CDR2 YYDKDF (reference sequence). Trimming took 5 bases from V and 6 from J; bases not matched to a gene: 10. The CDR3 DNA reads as TGTGCCACCAGCTCTCGCCGGGACAGTCTCAATGAGCAGTTCTTC. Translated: CATSSRRDSLNEQFF.

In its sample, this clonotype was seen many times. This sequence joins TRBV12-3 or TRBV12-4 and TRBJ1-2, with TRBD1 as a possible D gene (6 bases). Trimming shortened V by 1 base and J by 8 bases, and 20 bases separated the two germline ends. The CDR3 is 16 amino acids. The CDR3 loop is CASSLGAPRGAGGYTF. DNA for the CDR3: TGTGCCAGCAGTTTAGGCGCCCCCAGGGGAGCGGGAGGCTACACCTTC.

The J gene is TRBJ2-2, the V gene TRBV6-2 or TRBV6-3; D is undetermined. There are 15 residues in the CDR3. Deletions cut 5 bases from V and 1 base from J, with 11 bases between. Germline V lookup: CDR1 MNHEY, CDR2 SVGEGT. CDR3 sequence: CASSATGRNTGELFF. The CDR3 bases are TGTGCCAGCAGTGCCACTGGTAGGAACACCGGGGAGCTGTTTTTT.

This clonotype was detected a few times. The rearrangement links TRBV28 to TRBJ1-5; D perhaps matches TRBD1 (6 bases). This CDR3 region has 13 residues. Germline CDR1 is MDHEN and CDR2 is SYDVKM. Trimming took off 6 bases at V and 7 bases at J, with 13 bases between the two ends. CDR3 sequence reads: CASRTQGLQPQHF. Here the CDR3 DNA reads TGTGCCAGCAGGACACAGGGATTGCAGCCCCAGCATTTT.

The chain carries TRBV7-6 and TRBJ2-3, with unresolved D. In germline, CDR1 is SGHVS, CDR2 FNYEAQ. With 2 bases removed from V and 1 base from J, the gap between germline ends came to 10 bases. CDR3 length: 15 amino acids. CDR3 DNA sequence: TGTGCCAGCAGCTTAAAATGGTCACGCACAGATACGCAGTATTTT. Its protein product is CASSLKWSRTDTQYF.

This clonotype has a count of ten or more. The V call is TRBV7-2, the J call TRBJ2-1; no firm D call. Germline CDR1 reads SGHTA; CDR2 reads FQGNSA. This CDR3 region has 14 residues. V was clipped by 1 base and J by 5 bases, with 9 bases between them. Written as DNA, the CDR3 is TGTGCCAGCAGCTTAGTTGGGAATAACAATGAGCAGTTCTTC. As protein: CASSLVGNNNEQFF.

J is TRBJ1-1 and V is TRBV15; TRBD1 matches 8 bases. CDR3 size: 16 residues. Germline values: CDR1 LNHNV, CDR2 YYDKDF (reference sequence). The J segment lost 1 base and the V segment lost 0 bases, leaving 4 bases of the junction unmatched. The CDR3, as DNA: TGTGCCACCAGCAGAGACTTCGGACAGGGGAACACTGAAGCTTTCTTT. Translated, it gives CATSRDFGQGNTEAFF. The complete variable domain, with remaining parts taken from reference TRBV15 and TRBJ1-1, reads DAMVIQNPRYQVTQFGKPVTLSCSQTLNHNVMYWYQQKSSQAPKLLFHYYDKDFNNEADTPDNFQSRRPNTSFCFLDIRSPGLGDTAMYLCATSRDFGQGNTEAFFGQGTRLTVV.

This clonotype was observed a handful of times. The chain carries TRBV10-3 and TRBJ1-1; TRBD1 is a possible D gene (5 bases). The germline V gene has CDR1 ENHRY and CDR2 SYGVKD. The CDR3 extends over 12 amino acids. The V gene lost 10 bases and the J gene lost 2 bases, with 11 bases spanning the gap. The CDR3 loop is CATQGLNTEAFF. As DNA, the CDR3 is TGTGCCACCCAGGGCCTAAACACTGAAGCTTTCTTT.